This T cell receptor beta chain was retrieved from a study of identical twins. Healthy Caucasians provided all donations. With template switching, a universal primer site was added, and the cDNA carried unique molecular identifiers. TCRdb re-derived calls from the 5' RACE reads in MiXCR, one entry per CDR3 protein. The data show about 340,000 distinct CDR3 sequences, 9% to 15% seen once. CDR1 is DFQATT and CDR2 is SNEGSKA in the germline V gene (reference sequence). V was clipped by 0 bases and J by 3 bases; unmatched bases: 0. The CDR3 is 15 residues long. Study-wide findings and caveats: Monozygotic twins shared more out-of-frame TCR alpha than recombination models predicted. Rather than following the same donors, the conclusions depended on cross-sectional statistical analysis.

Details on this clonotype: The antigen remains undetermined.

The data also belong to a second study, concerning yellow fever vaccine responses in identical twins.

The sequencing input was CD8+ T cells sorted from blood. The V gene is TRBV20-1, the J gene TRBJ2-1; 12 bases align to TRBD2. The origin of this receptor is a young woman in good health. The DNA for the CDR3 is TGCAGTGCTAGAGAGGGACTAGCGGGCTACAATGAGCAGTTCTTC. This sequence encodes CSAREGLAGYNEQFF.